Shown below are 29 T cell receptor beta chains from a single sample sequenced in a study of blood T cell repertoires in COVID-19. Sequencing used immunoSEQ multiplex PCR; TCRdb keeps in-frame clones, though not all of them. The table records under 200,000 clones, approximately 84% of them present only once. The specimen was peripheral blood. The source of these receptors is a man aged 40-49 years who had recovered from COVID-19.

The chain recombines TRBV5-1 with TRBJ2-3, with D unclear. V lost 7 bases and J lost 1, with 19 bases in between. In germline, CDR1 is SGHRS, CDR2 YFSETQ. The CDR3 spans 16 residues. The CDR3 DNA reads TGCGCCAGCTCCCCACCCACGGGTCTCGGCACAGATACGCAGTATTTT. Its translation is CASSPPTGLGTDTQYF. The variable domain in full, completed from reference TRBV5-1 and TRBJ2-3, reads KAGVTQTPRYLIKTRGQQVTLSCSPISGHRSVSWYQQTPGQGLQFLFEYFSETQRNKGNFPGRFSGRQFSNSRSEMNVSTLELGDSALYLCASSPPTGLGTDTQYFGPGTRLTVL.

The rearrangement links TRBV30 to TRBJ1-4, with D tentatively TRBD1 (5 bases). The germline V gene encodes CDR1 GTSNPN and CDR2 SVGIG (reference sequence). Trimming removed 3 bases from V and 8 bases from J, with 16 bases in between. This CDR3 is built from 14 residues. The CDR3 sequence: CAWSDPARGEKLFF. For the CDR3, the DNA is TGTGCCTGGAGCGACCCCGCAAGGGGCGAAAAACTGTTTTTT.

V gene TRBV9 combines with J gene TRBJ1-1; tentative D call: TRBD1 (5 bases). This CDR3 comprises 14 residues. Germline V gene sequence: CDR1 SGDLS, CDR2 YYNGEE. The germline V and J ends were trimmed by 3 bases and 8 bases, with 17 bases remaining between them. DNA for the CDR3: TGTGCCAGCAGCGAGACCCCTTCACAGGCGGAAGCTTTCTTT. It yields the protein CASSETPSQAEAFF.

The chain combines TRBV5-5 with TRBJ1-1; D not resolved. The CDR3 has 12 residues. Looked up from germline, CDR1 is SGHKS and CDR2 is YYEKEE (reference sequence). Trimming removed 3 bases at V and 8 bases at J, with 11 bases between. The CDR3 region has the DNA TGTGCCAGCAGCTGGTTCCTAGGAGAAGCTTTCTTT. Its translation: CASSWFLGEAFF. Full variable domain (outside the CDR3, taken from reference TRBV5-5 and TRBJ1-1): DAGVTQSPTHLIKTRGQQVTLRCSPISGHKSVSWYQQVLGQGPQFIFQYYEKEERGRGNFPDRFSARQFPNYSSELNVNALLLGDSALYLCASSWFLGEAFFGQGTRLTVV.

The V gene is TRBV6-5, the J gene TRBJ1-4; D gene uncertain. Looked up from germline, CDR1 is MNHEY and CDR2 is SVGAGI. The CDR3 sequence is 15 residues long. The V end was cut by 8 bases, the J end by 4 bases, with 17 bases between. The CDR3 here is CASSRPTGDNEKLFF. CDR3 DNA sequence: TGTGCCAGCTCCCGCCCGACTGGAGATAATGAAAAACTGTTTTTT.

V is TRBV5-6 and J is TRBJ2-5; perhaps TRBD2 as D (6 bases). The germline V and J ends were trimmed by 3 bases and 3 bases, with 9 bases remaining between them. This CDR3 spans 13 amino acids. The germline V gene encodes CDR1 SGHDT and CDR2 YYEEEE. The CDR3 here is CASSSGLEETQYF. The DNA of the CDR3 is TGTGCCAGCAGCTCGGGACTCGAAGAGACCCAGTACTTC.

This clone was observed a single time. The chain has TRBV28 and TRBJ2-3, with 7 positions matching TRBD1. V shed 10 bases, J shed 4 bases, and the junction held 5 bases outside the gene matches. The CDR3 loop spans 12 amino acids. Germline CDR1 MDHEN, CDR2 SYDVKM. CDR3 nucleotide sequence: TGTGCCACTACAGGGGAAGCAGATACGCAGTATTTT. Its protein is CATTGEADTQYF.

The rearrangement uses TRBV28 and TRBJ1-5; 7 nucleotides match TRBD1. The CDR3 loop spans 15 amino acids. With V trimmed by 8 bases and J by 7 bases, 14 bases remained unmatched. Germline values: CDR1 MDHEN, CDR2 SYDVKM. The CDR3 loop reads CASGPGTVVTQPQHF. The CDR3 bases are TGTGCCAGCGGACCCGGGACAGTCGTCACACAGCCCCAGCATTTT.

The chain is built from TRBV7-3 and TRBJ1-1; TRBD1 matches at 8 bases. Germline values: CDR1 SGHTA, CDR2 FQGTGA. CDR3 length equals 13 residues. Germline trimming cut 5 bases from V and 7 bases from J; bases unmatched to any gene: 6. CDR3 sequence (DNA): TGTGCCAGCAGCGAGGACAGGGAGGGTGAAGCTTTCTTT. Amino acid sequence: CASSEDREGEAFF.

The chain recombines TRBV5-1 with TRBJ2-7; 9 bases line up with TRBD1. This CDR3 has 15 amino acids. With V trimmed by 0 bases and J by 5 bases, 6 bases remained unmatched. Germline V lookup: CDR1 SGHRS, CDR2 YFSETQ. DNA for the CDR3: TGCGCCAGCAGCTTGGCCGGGACAGGGTCCGACGAGCAGTACTTC. Its protein is CASSLAGTGSDEQYF.

This clone came up once. The V gene is TRBV9, the J gene TRBJ2-5; D is ambiguous. The V gene's germline CDR1 is SGDLS and CDR2 YYNGEE. V was clipped by 0 bases and J by 2 bases, with 14 bases between them. The CDR3 spans 16 residues. CDR3 bases: TGTGCCAGCAGCGTAGGATCAATGAGCGAACAAGAGACCCAGTACTTC. It encodes CASSVGSMSEQETQYF.

The chain employs TRBV7-3 and TRBJ2-5; 10 bases are shared with TRBD2. Trimming cost V 4 bases and J 9 bases; bases outside gene matches: 11. The germline V gene encodes CDR1 SGHTA and CDR2 FQGTGA. The CDR3 runs 15 residues. The CDR3: CASSSAGGPQYPQYF. The CDR3 bases are TGTGCCAGCAGCTCAGCGGGAGGGCCTCAGTATCCCCAGTACTTC.

The V gene is TRBV29-1, the J gene TRBJ2-7, with 11 bases that match TRBD2. The CDR3 runs to 16 residues. The J segment lost 3 bases and the V segment lost 0 bases, leaving 7 bases of the junction unmatched. The germline V gene encodes CDR1 SQVTM and CDR2 ANQGSEA. CDR3 residues: CSVEDRRLAGHYEQYF. The DNA of the CDR3 is TGCAGCGTTGAAGATCGAAGACTAGCGGGACACTACGAGCAGTACTTC.

The rearrangement joins TRBV9 to TRBJ2-7; 9 bases agree with TRBD2. Germline lookup yields CDR1 SGDLS and CDR2 YYNGEE. This CDR3 is built from 15 residues. Trimming at V came to 4 bases and at J to 4 bases, leaving 9 bases not matched to a gene. The CDR3 region is CASSPESGRRYEQYF. CDR3 coding DNA: TGTGCCAGCAGCCCCGAAAGCGGGAGGCGGTACGAGCAGTACTTC.

The chain links TRBV2 to TRBJ1-3, with 9 bases fitting TRBD1. This CDR3 is built from 16 residues. Per the germline V gene, CDR1 is SNHLY and CDR2 is FYNNEI. V was pared by 4 bases and J by 4 bases, with 8 bases of the junction left unmatched. The CDR3 reads CASSGPGQGNGNTIYF. As DNA, the CDR3 is TGTGCCAGCAGTGGACCGGGACAGGGAAACGGAAACACCATATATTTT.

V and J are TRBV7-9 and TRBJ2-7, with TRBD2 matching 10 bases. The CDR3 consists of 14 residues. Germline V gene sequence: CDR1 SEHNR, CDR2 FQNEAQ (reference sequence). Trimming took 7 bases from V and 11 from J; bases not matched to a gene: 14. The CDR3 DNA sequence: TGTGCCAGCACCCTCGCCGCTAGCGGGAGCCTTGAGTACTTC. It codes for CASTLAASGSLEYF.

The chain uses TRBV5-4 and TRBJ1-2; 9 bases fit TRBD1. The CDR3 extends over 16 amino acids. Germline V gene lookup returns CDR1 SGHNT and CDR2 YYREEE (reference sequence). V lost 0 bases and J lost 0; bases outside the gene matches: 3. The CDR3 bases are TGTGCCAGCAGCTTGGGGGACAGGGCCCCTAACTATGGCTACACCTTC. Its protein is CASSLGDRAPNYGYTF.

The rearrangement uses TRBV7-2 and TRBJ2-5, with 9 bases aligning to TRBD2. V shed 6 bases, J shed 5 bases, and the junction held 10 bases outside the gene matches. CDR1 is SGHTA, CDR2 FQGNSA, per germline. This CDR3 region has 15 residues. CDR3 bases: TGTGCCAGCAGTTCCCTGGCGGGAGGGCGGGAGACCCAGTACTTC. Encoded protein: CASSSLAGGRETQYF.

In this sample, this clone turned up a few times. The chain uses TRBV6-2 or TRBV6-3 and TRBJ2-7; D is uncertain. Germline assignment: CDR1 MNHEY and CDR2 SVGEGT. This CDR3 contains 11 residues. V was clipped by 5 bases and J by 4 bases, with 6 bases between them. The CDR3 is CASSNGYEQYF. The CDR3 nucleotides read TGTGCCAGCAGTAACGGTTACGAGCAGTACTTC.

J is TRBJ2-7 and V is TRBV5-5; a possible D gene is TRBD2 (6 bases). Germline CDR1 is SGHKS and CDR2 is YYEKEE (reference sequence). The CDR3 is 16 amino acids. Trimming left V 4 bases short and J 0 bases short, with 17 bases between. As DNA, the CDR3 is TGTGCCAGCAGCCCACTCCCGGCGGGACCCTCCTACGAGCAGTACTTC. This translates into CASSPLPAGPSYEQYF. The complete variable domain, with remaining parts taken from reference TRBV5-5 and TRBJ2-7, reads DAGVTQSPTHLIKTRGQQVTLRCSPISGHKSVSWYQQVLGQGPQFIFQYYEKEERGRGNFPDRFSARQFPNYSSELNVNALLLGDSALYLCASSPLPAGPSYEQYFGPGTRLTVT.

The V call is TRBV28, the J call TRBJ1-1; D gene ambiguous. The V and J ends lost 6 bases and 1 base respectively, with 12 bases between them. CDR1 and CDR2 (germline): MDHEN, SYDVKM. There are 14 residues in the CDR3. CDR3 DNA: TGTGCCAGCAGCCCGACATACACGAACACTGAAGCTTTCTTT. Translated: CASSPTYTNTEAFF.

The chain carries TRBV6-4 and TRBJ2-1; TRBD2 matches at 7 bases. Unmatched junction bases numbered 8, after V lost 5 bases and J lost 4 bases. The CDR3 extends over 15 amino acids. Germline lookup yields CDR1 MRHNA and CDR2 SNTAGT. CDR3 coding DNA: TGTGCCAGCAGTCAGCTAGCGGAGACTTACAATGAGCAGTTCTTC. Protein product: CASSQLAETYNEQFF.

A note on this clone: The sample holds other DNA sequences that translate to the same CDR3. The genes are TRBV7-2 and TRBJ2-3, with D perhaps TRBD2 (7 bases). With 1 base removed from V and 4 bases from J, the gap between germline ends came to 9 bases. Germline-derived CDR1 and CDR2 are SGHTA and FQGNSA. CDR3 length: 14 amino acids. CDR3 protein: CASSLGGGPDTQYF. CDR3 sequence (DNA): TGTGCCAGCAGCTTAGGGGGGGGGCCAGATACGCAGTATTTT.

For the CDR3, the DNA is TGCGCCAGCAGCCAAGGGGGCTACGGGGGCTCCTACGAGCAGTACTTC. It translates to CASSQGGYGGSYEQYF. The genes are TRBV4-3 and TRBJ2-7, with D tentatively TRBD2 (6 bases). Trimming cost V 1 base and J 0 bases, with 13 bases left between them. The CDR3 runs 16 residues. CDR1 is LGHNA and CDR2 is YSLEER in the germline V gene.

The chain links TRBV3-1 (or the pseudogene TRBV3-2) to TRBJ2-3; possibly TRBD2 for D (6 bases). CDR1 LGHDT and CDR2 YNNKEL come from the germline V gene (reference sequence). The CDR3 extends over 16 amino acids. V was cut by 1 base and J by 2 bases, with 13 bases left in between. The CDR3 nucleotides read TGTGCCAGCAGCCAAGGCGGGACGGACCCCACAGATACGCAGTATTTT. Translation: CASSQGGTDPTDTQYF.

This chain links TRBV11-3 with TRBJ1-3; D might be TRBD1 (6 bases). CDR3 size: 17 residues. Germline V gives CDR1 SGHNT, CDR2 YENEEA. V lost 4 bases to trimming and J lost 0 bases, with 16 bases between them. The CDR3 sequence: CASSSPQGFGSGNTIYF. CDR3 DNA sequence: TGTGCCAGCAGCTCCCCTCAGGGGTTCGGCTCTGGAAACACCATATATTTT. Together with reference TRBV11-3 and TRBJ1-3, the CDR3 gives the full variable domain: EAGVVQSPRYKIIEKKQPVAFWCNPISGHNTLYWYLQNLGQGPELLIRYENEEAVDDSQLPKDRFSAERLKGVDSTLKIQPAELGDSAVYLCASSSPQGFGSGNTIYFGEGSWLTVV.

The chain employs TRBV20-1 and TRBJ2-3; D perhaps matches TRBD2 (5 bases). Germline assignment: CDR1 DFQATT and CDR2 SNEGSKA (reference sequence). Trimming stripped 6 bases from V and 4 bases from J, with 8 bases between. The CDR3 contains 11 residues. CDR3 DNA sequence: TGCAGTGCGGATAGCGCAGATACGCAGTATTTT. This encodes CSADSADTQYF.

The DNA of the CDR3 is TGTGCCAGCAGTTCCTTGCTACTAGCGGGGGCTTACGAGCAGTACTTC. This sequence encodes CASSSLLLAGAYEQYF. This chain connects TRBV27 to TRBJ2-7, with 11 bases lining up with TRBD2. J lost 4 bases, V lost 4 bases, and 9 bases had no gene match. Germline V gene sequence: CDR1 MNHEY, CDR2 SMNVEV (reference sequence). This CDR3 contains 16 residues.

The rearrangement uses TRBV6-5 and TRBJ2-5; D might be TRBD2 (5 bases). This CDR3 has 14 residues. Trimming stripped 7 bases from V and 4 bases from J, with 16 bases between. Per germline, CDR1 MNHEY and CDR2 SVGAGI. The CDR3 spells CASKVGPSGETQYF. CDR3 nucleotides: TGTGCCAGCAAAGTGGGTCCGAGCGGAGAGACCCAGTACTTC.